This TCR beta chain was identified during a study of follicular helper T cells after annual influenza vaccination. On the study more broadly: Some donors were sampled over the 2013-2014, 2014-2015 and 2015-2016 vaccinations. Study results and limitations: Plasmablast frequency change correlated with clonality change in ICOS+CD38+ cTfh.

Of note for this clone: Its cognate antigen is unknown.

As to time point: 2015-2016 season, 7 days after influenza vaccination. Cells are cTfh (non-naive CD4+CXCR5+PD-1+), split by ICOS and CD38 into double-positive or double-negative. After removal of 7 bases from V and 4 bases from J, the junction contained 9 bases not matched to a gene. The CDR3 loop spans 14 amino acids. CDR1 LGHNT and CDR2 FRNRAP come from the germline V gene. The repertoire was sequenced with immunoSEQ multiplex PCR; TCRdb's copy has only in-frame clones and lacks some. This table holds about 10,000 clones, about 82% found once. This receptor was taken from an adult who received the influenza vaccine. Sequenced here: CXCR5+ CD38- circulating T follicular helper cells from blood, sampled 7 days after influenza vaccination. The sample's subset: circulating Tfh, non-naive CD4+CXCR5+PD-1+ (ICOS+CD38+ or ICOS-CD38-). V usage is TRBV12-5 and J usage is TRBJ2-7; TRBD1 matches at 8 bases. CDR3 DNA sequence: TGTGCTAGTGCCCACGGGACAGGAAGATACGAGCAGTACTTC. Amino acid sequence: CASAHGTGRYEQYF.